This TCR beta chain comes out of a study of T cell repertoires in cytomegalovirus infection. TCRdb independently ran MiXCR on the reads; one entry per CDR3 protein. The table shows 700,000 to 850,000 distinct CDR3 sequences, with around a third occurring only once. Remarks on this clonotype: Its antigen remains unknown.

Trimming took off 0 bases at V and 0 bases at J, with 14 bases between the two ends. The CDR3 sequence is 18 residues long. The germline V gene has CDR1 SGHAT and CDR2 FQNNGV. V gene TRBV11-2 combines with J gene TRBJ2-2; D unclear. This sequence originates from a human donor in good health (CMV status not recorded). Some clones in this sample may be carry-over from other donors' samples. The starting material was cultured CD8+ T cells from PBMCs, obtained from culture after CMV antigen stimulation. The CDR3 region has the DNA TGTGCCAGCAGCTTAGAATATGTCTGGTCCCCGAACACCGGGGAGCTGTTTTTT. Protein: CASSLEYVWSPNTGELFF. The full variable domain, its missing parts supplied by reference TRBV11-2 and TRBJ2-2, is EAGVAQSPRYKIIEKRQSVAFWCNPISGHATLYWYQQILGQGPKLLIQFQNNGVVDDSQLPKDRFSAERLKGVDSTLKIQPAKLEDSAVYLCASSLEYVWSPNTGELFFGEGSRLTVL.